Following are 18 T cell receptor beta chains from one sample sequenced in a study of vaccination effects on CD4 cells after COVID-19 (dated by TCRdb to between 2021 and 2022). Their cognate antigens are unknown. The ViraFEST assay stimulated PBMC with viral peptide pools and then used TCR sequencing to identify antigen-specific CD4+ T cell clonotypes by expansion. After more than 9 days of culture, CD4+ T cells were isolated with the EasySep CD4+ T cell isolation kit. Participants received two doses of either the BNT162b2 or the mRNA-1273 mRNA SARS-CoV-2 vaccine. The receptor library was made with the immunoSEQ multiplex PCR assay. TCRdb limited this immuneACCESS table to in-frame rearrangements with V and J called. A share of clones is missing; checked studies link under half to unresolved V genes, and the rest is unexplained. This sample is represented by about 22,000 clones; around 77% of them were singletons. The ten top clones hold about 24% of the sample.

This specimen consisted of CD4+ T cells from PBMCs cultured with HCoV-NL63 spike peptides, obtained after COVID-19 vaccination. Interpreted using the paper, the cell subset or site label stands for: HCoV-NL63 spike overlapping peptide pool stimulation. Source of these receptors: a human donor who received a COVID-19 vaccine.

Worth noting for this clone: This same CDR3 is encoded by further DNA sequences in the sample. The rearrangement uses TRBV5-5 and TRBJ1-1; 7 bases are a match to TRBD1. The CDR3 length is 14 residues. The junction had 6 bases not matched to a gene; V was cut back by 6 bases and J by 1 base. Per germline, CDR1 SGHKS and CDR2 YYEKEE (reference sequence). CDR3 protein: CASKLGQANTEAFF. CDR3 DNA sequence: TGTGCCAGCAAACTAGGACAGGCGAACACTGAAGCTTTCTTT. The variable domain in full, completed from reference TRBV5-5 and TRBJ1-1, reads DAGVTQSPTHLIKTRGQQVTLRCSPISGHKSVSWYQQVLGQGPQFIFQYYEKEERGRGNFPDRFSARQFPNYSSELNVNALLLGDSALYLCASKLGQANTEAFFGQGTRLTVV.

This clone was observed once. The chain uses TRBV12-3 or TRBV12-4 and TRBJ2-7; 7 bases map to TRBD1. The CDR3 totals 12 residues. Trimming at V came to 8 bases and at J to 5 bases, leaving 6 bases not matched to a gene. CDR3 DNA: TGTGCCAGCCGGGGACAGACCAACGAGCAGTACTTC. This gives the protein CASRGQTNEQYF.

The chain has TRBV9 and TRBJ1-2; D unclear. The ends were cut back, 3 bases at V and 2 bases at J, with 14 bases in the middle. Germline CDR1 and CDR2: SGDLS and YYNGEE. The CDR3 is 15 amino acids. As DNA, the CDR3 is TGTGCCAGCAGCGCTACCTCACTCGCGAACTATGGCTACACCTTC. It specifies CASSATSLANYGYTF.

The CDR3, as DNA: TGTGCCAGCTCACCTGACACCCACTATGGCTACACCTTC. Amino acids: CASSPDTHYGYTF. The chain is built from TRBV18 and TRBJ1-2, with D hard to call. Trimming cost V 3 bases and J 3 bases, with 8 bases left between them. CDR1 and CDR2 (germline): KGHSH, LQKENI. There are 13 residues in the CDR3.

The chain recombines TRBV4-2 with TRBJ1-1; the D is unclear. Germline V CDR1 and CDR2: LGHNA, YNFKEQ. The V end lost 0 bases, the J end lost 10 bases, and 9 bases lay between the germline ends. The CDR3 runs 12 residues. The CDR3 coding sequence is TGTGCCAGCAGCCAAGATCTCCGCGGAGCTTTCTTT. Its translation: CASSQDLRGAFF.

This clone was observed once. The genes are TRBV7-2 and TRBJ1-2; the D gene is possibly TRBD1 (5 bases). CDR3 length: 17 amino acids. Germline lookup yields CDR1 SGHTA and CDR2 FQGNSA. V was trimmed by 5 bases and J by 5 bases, leaving 24 bases between them. Written as DNA, the CDR3 is TGTGCCAGCAGCCCTGAGAGTGGGGGGTCGAGCCAATATGGCTACACCTTC. Translation: CASSPESGGSSQYGYTF.

The genes are TRBV5-1 and TRBJ1-4; D possibly corresponds to TRBD1 (6 bases). Germline V gene lookup returns CDR1 SGHRS and CDR2 YFSETQ. The length of the CDR3 is 15 residues. Trimming shortened V by 0 bases and J by 0 bases, and 6 bases separated the two germline ends. The CDR3, as DNA: TGCGCCAGCAGCTTGGCAGGGGCAACTAATGAAAAACTGTTTTTT. Its protein product is CASSLAGATNEKLFF.

V gene TRBV7-2 combines with J gene TRBJ2-5; no firm D call. Per germline, CDR1 SGHTA and CDR2 FQGNSA. The V and J ends lost 5 bases and 4 bases respectively, with 11 bases between them. The CDR3 runs 13 residues. This CDR3 is CASSGVSGETQYF. CDR3 DNA: TGTGCCAGCAGCGGGGTTTCGGGAGAGACCCAGTACTTC. Based on the CDR3 plus reference TRBV7-2 and TRBJ2-5, the full variable domain is GAGVSQSPSNKVTEKGKDVELRCDPISGHTALYWYRQSLGQGLEFLIYFQGNSAPDKSGLPSDRFSAERTGGSVSTLTIQRTQQEDSAVYLCASSGVSGETQYFGPGTRLLVL.

This chain connects TRBV5-4 to TRBJ1-2; TRBD1 might be the D (5 bases). This CDR3 comprises 15 residues. Per germline, CDR1 SGHNT and CDR2 YYREEE (reference sequence). V was cut by 1 base and J by 6 bases, with 16 bases left in between. CDR3 in amino acids: CASSLPSEGMHGYTF. The CDR3 nucleotides are TGTGCCAGCAGCTTGCCCTCTGAGGGGATGCATGGCTACACCTTC.

The chain employs TRBV5-4 and TRBJ2-3; 11 bases map to TRBD2. This CDR3 is built from 15 residues. CDR1 SGHNT and CDR2 YYREEE come from the germline V gene (reference sequence). V was pared by 3 bases and J by 5 bases, with 5 bases of the junction left unmatched. The CDR3 sequence: CASSSSGGLVDTQYF. The DNA of the CDR3 is TGTGCCAGCAGCTCTAGCGGGGGGTTAGTAGATACGCAGTATTTT.

CDR3 sequence (DNA): TGTGCCAGCTCACCAGGGAGGGACACCTACGAGCAGTACTTC. Translation gives CASSPGRDTYEQYF. The chain is built from TRBV18 and TRBJ2-7; a possible D gene is TRBD2 (7 bases). Germline V gene lookup returns CDR1 KGHSH and CDR2 LQKENI. With 2 bases removed from V and 2 bases from J, the gap between germline ends came to 10 bases. The CDR3 is made up of 14 amino acids.

J is TRBJ1-3 and V is TRBV18; D gene uncertain. Trimming left V 3 bases short and J 1 base short, with 16 bases between. CDR1 and CDR2 from the germline V gene are KGHSH and LQKENI. The CDR3 sequence is 17 residues long. The CDR3 reads CASSPVLVTFSGNTIYF. CDR3 in DNA: TGTGCCAGCTCACCCGTGCTGGTAACTTTTTCTGGAAACACCATATATTTT.

The DNA for the CDR3 is TGTGCCAGCAGCCGAGAAGGACAGACCTACGAGCAGTACTTC. It specifies CASSREGQTYEQYF. V is TRBV5-8 and J is TRBJ2-7; D possibly corresponds to TRBD1 (6 bases). The germline gives CDR1 SGHTS, CDR2 YDEGEE. Trimming left V 4 bases short and J 2 bases short, with 13 bases between. This CDR3 has 14 amino acids.

The chain is built from TRBV7-9 and TRBJ1-3; 8 positions match TRBD1. The J segment lost 4 bases and the V segment lost 5 bases, leaving 7 bases of the junction unmatched. Germline assignment: CDR1 SEHNR and CDR2 FQNEAQ (reference sequence). The CDR3 totals 15 residues. The CDR3 here is CASSTIRGPGNTIYF. CDR3 coding DNA: TGTGCCAGCAGCACAATCAGGGGGCCCGGAAACACCATATATTTT.

The chain joins TRBV7-9 to TRBJ2-7; TRBD2 might be the D (6 bases). The CDR3 extends over 19 amino acids. Trimming took off 5 bases at V and 6 bases at J, with 32 bases between the two ends. In germline, CDR1 is SEHNR, CDR2 FQNEAQ (reference sequence). The CDR3 nucleotides are TGTGCCAGCAGCCCTCACGTGGGGGTTGCGGGGAGCGTTCTACGCGAGCAGTACTTC. Translated, it gives CASSPHVGVAGSVLREQYF.

The V gene is TRBV12-5, the J gene TRBJ2-7; D perhaps matches TRBD2 (5 bases). The CDR3 spans 14 residues. Trimming stripped 6 bases from V and 5 bases from J, with 17 bases between. In germline, CDR1 is LGHNT, CDR2 FRNRAP. CDR3 protein: CASGSRSEGDEQYF. The DNA of the CDR3 is TGTGCTAGTGGGTCCCGGAGTGAGGGTGACGAGCAGTACTTC.

This chain links TRBV7-9 with TRBJ1-1, with D uncertain. V was trimmed by 5 bases and J by 1 base, leaving 14 bases between them. In germline, CDR1 is SEHNR, CDR2 FQNEAQ (reference sequence). The CDR3 runs 15 residues. CDR3 coding DNA: TGTGCCAGCAGCGCATTGTGGCTTCCGAACACTGAAGCTTTCTTT. As protein: CASSALWLPNTEAFF.

This clone was counted only a few times. CDR3: CASSQSGAHYEQYF. The CDR3 DNA sequence: TGTGCCAGCAGCCAGTCCGGGGCTCACTACGAGCAGTACTTC. This rearrangement joins TRBV3-1 (or the pseudogene TRBV3-2) to TRBJ2-7; D is tentatively TRBD1 or TRBD2 (5 bases each). Deletions cut 3 bases from V and 3 bases from J, with 12 bases between. Per the germline V gene, CDR1 is LGHDT and CDR2 is YNNKEL (reference sequence). The CDR3 loop spans 14 amino acids.